This T cell receptor (beta chain) was profiled in a study of T cells in localized non-small cell lung cancer. Here immunoSEQ multiplex PCR was the method, and the copy in TCRdb shows in-frame clones only, minus some. Of 21,000 or so clones listed, approximately 86% are singletons. The input for sequencing was peripheral blood mononuclear cells, taken before any cancer treatment. This clonotype was sampled from a male donor at least 60 years old with stage II lung adenocarcinoma.

The CDR3, as DNA: TGTGCCAGCAGTCCCAGCGGGAGCCTCGGCTACGAGCAGTACTTC. It yields the protein CASSPSGSLGYEQYF. The chain has TRBV5-4 and TRBJ2-7; 8 nucleotides line up with TRBD2. Germline V lookup: CDR1 SGHNT, CDR2 YYREEE (reference sequence). The ends lost 5 bases at V and 3 bases at J; junction bases unmatched: 10. This CDR3 region has 15 residues. Variable domain in full (rest from reference TRBV5-4 and TRBJ2-7): ETGVTQSPTHLIKTRGQQVTLRCSSQSGHNTVSWYQQALGQGPQFIFQYYREEENGRGNFPPRFSGLQFPNYSSELNVNALELDDSALYLCASSPSGSLGYEQYFGPGTRLTVT.